The rows below give T cell receptor beta chains drawn from one sample of a study of CD8+ T cells in alopecia areata. Here immunoSEQ multiplex PCR was the method, and the copy in TCRdb shows in-frame clones only, minus some. The data show 250,000 to 300,000 clones, with about 62% seen just once and more than 1.5% held by the top ten. This sample comprised CD4+ T cells sorted from blood, obtained at week 24, from a patient treated with tofacitinib. The receptors were gathered from a human donor with alopecia areata. Each CDR3 is given with its conserved first and last residue. A D gene is named only where the DNA matches it firmly. Some rows mark clone size as missing; the rest say once, few, many or name a class of expanded clone.

d_call	j_call	clone_size	v_call	cdr3_aa	cdr3_nt
NA	TRBJ2-3	NA	TRBV29-1	CSVATYTDTQYF	TGCAGCGTTGCAACCTACACAGATACGCAGTATTTT
TRBD1	TRBJ2-6	NA	TRBV9	CASSSRDSPKANVLTF	TGTGCCAGCAGCAGCCGGGACAGCCCTAAGGCCAACGTCCTGACTTTC
NA	TRBJ2-3	few	TRBV27	CASSRSGGALDTQYF	TGTGCCAGCAGCCGAAGTGGCGGGGCCCTGGATACGCAGTATTTT
TRBD2	TRBJ2-3	NA	TRBV6-5	CASSYLAGGADTQYF	TGTGCCAGCAGTTACCTAGCGGGGGGGGCAGATACGCAGTATTTT
NA	TRBJ2-4	NA	TRBV5-4	CASSLSAGLRLAKNIQYF	TGTGCCAGCAGCTTGAGTGCCGGACTGAGGCTAGCCAAAAACATTCAGTACTTC
TRBD2	TRBJ2-1	NA	TRBV5-6	CASSFRGGATYNEQFF	TGTGCCAGCAGCTTCCGCGGGGGGGCCACCTACAATGAGCAGTTCTTC
NA	TRBJ2-7	few	TRBV28	CAISTGTYEQYF	TGTGCCATCTCGACTGGTACCTACGAGCAGTACTTC
NA	TRBJ2-5	NA	TRBV4-1	CASSQGGLSGQETQYF	TGCGCCAGCAGCCAAGGGGGTCTATCGGGGCAAGAGACCCAGTACTTC
TRBD1	TRBJ2-7	NA	TRBV5-4	CASSPRQGGSSEQYF	TGTGCCAGCAGCCCACGACAGGGGGGGTCTTCGGAGCAGTACTTC
NA	TRBJ2-7	NA	TRBV23-1	CASILQDLDYEQYF	TGCGCCAGCATTCTCCAGGACTTAGACTACGAGCAGTACTTC
NA	TRBJ1-6	NA	TRBV5-6	CASRPRENSPLHF	TGTGCCAGCAGACCGAGAGAAAATTCACCCCTCCACTTT
TRBD1	TRBJ2-3	once	TRBV2	CASRDQGAHGTDTQYF	TGTGCCAGCAGAGATCAGGGGGCGCACGGCACAGATACGCAGTATTTT
NA	TRBJ1-4	NA	TRBV29-1	CSVDVGTPTNEKLFF	TGCAGCGTTGATGTAGGGACCCCAACTAATGAAAAACTGTTTTTT
NA	TRBJ1-4	NA	TRBV4-3	CASSHTGYNEKLFF	TGCGCCAGCAGCCACACAGGATATAATGAAAAACTGTTTTTT
NA	TRBJ2-5	NA	TRBV29-1	CSVAAGETQYF	TGCAGCGTAGCTGCAGGAGAGACCCAGTACTTC
NA	TRBJ1-2	NA	TRBV30	CAWSVGAQSSGYTF	TGTGCCTGGAGCGTGGGGGCCCAAAGCTCTGGCTACACCTTC
NA	TRBJ2-1	NA	TRBV4-2	CASSQDYGPSYNEQFF	TGTGCCAGCAGCCAAGATTACGGGCCCTCCTACAATGAGCAGTTCTTC
NA	TRBJ2-2	NA	TRBV30	CAWSGGRTGELFF	TGTGCCTGGAGTGGGGGGCGCACCGGGGAGCTGTTTTTT
TRBD1	TRBJ2-1	few	TRBV28	CASSLPGQVYNEQFF	TGTGCCAGCAGTTTACCGGGACAGGTATACAATGAGCAGTTCTTC
NA	TRBJ1-6	NA	TRBV2	CASRQLDEYSPLHF	TGTGCCAGCAGACAGTTGGACGAGTATTCACCCCTCCACTTT
TRBD1	TRBJ1-6	many	TRBV2	CASRPGTGRSPLHF	TGTGCCAGCAGGCCCGGGACAGGGAGGTCACCCCTCCACTTT
NA	TRBJ2-2	NA	TRBV7-7	CASSAGQNTGELFF	TGTGCTAGCAGCGCGGGACAGAACACCGGGGAGCTGTTTTTT
NA	TRBJ1-2	NA	TRBV28	CASSPRDGYTF	TGTGCCAGCAGTCCCAGGGATGGCTACACCTTC
NA	TRBJ2-7	few	TRBV7-8	CASSSPGAGVYEQYF	TGTGCCAGCAGCTCCCCGGGGGCCGGGGTCTACGAGCAGTACTTC
NA	TRBJ2-7	few	TRBV2	CASSEALLDYKAYF	TGTGCCAGCAGTGAAGCGCTTCTAGACTACAAGGCGTACTTC
NA	TRBJ2-1	NA	TRBV6-5	CASSYSGEQFF	TGTGCCAGCAGTTACTCGGGTGAGCAGTTCTTC
TRBD1	TRBJ1-2	few	TRBV4-1	CASSQTTGAENYGYTF	TGCGCCAGCAGCCAAACAACAGGGGCCGAGAACTATGGCTACACCTTC
NA	TRBJ2-7	NA	TRBV6-5	CASRNSYEQYF	TGTGCCAGCCGGAATTCCTACGAGCAGTACTTC
TRBD1	TRBJ2-7	NA	TRBV7-2	CASSSFAGQGSYEQYF	TGTGCCAGCAGCTCATTCGCGGGACAGGGCTCCTACGAGCAGTACTTC
NA	TRBJ2-1	NA	TRBV30	CAWSPRQNEQFF	TGTGCCTGGAGTCCCCGGCAGAATGAGCAGTTCTTC
TRBD1	TRBJ2-3	NA	TRBV9	CASSTPGGTQYF	TGTGCCAGCAGCACTCCAGGGGGTACGCAGTATTTT
TRBD1	TRBJ1-2	few	TRBV2	CASTSQQGAEGYTF	TGTGCCAGCACGTCCCAACAGGGGGCTGAAGGCTACACCTTC
TRBD1	TRBJ2-1	NA	TRBV2	CASSGQGSSYNEQFF	TGTGCCAGCAGTGGACAGGGGAGCTCCTACAATGAGCAGTTCTTC
NA	TRBJ2-5	NA	TRBV5-4	CASSLYETQYF	TGTGCCAGCAGCTTATACGAGACCCAGTACTTC
TRBD2	TRBJ2-3	NA	TRBV10-3	CAISESGLASTDTQYF	TGTGCCATCAGTGAGAGCGGACTAGCTAGCACAGATACGCAGTATTTT
NA	TRBJ1-2	few	TRBV6-6	CASSYRQGRTDYGYTF	TGTGCCAGCAGTTACCGCCAGGGGAGGACGGACTATGGCTACACCTTC
TRBD1	TRBJ1-1	few	TRBV28	CASPSTTTGESEAFF	TGTGCCAGCCCATCCACAACAACAGGGGAAAGTGAAGCTTTCTTT
NA	TRBJ1-6	NA	TRBV25-1	CASRRGVSPLHF	TGTGCCAGCAGGAGGGGGGTTTCACCCCTCCACTTT
TRBD2	TRBJ2-3	NA	TRBV7-2	CASVSGGDTQYF	TGTGCCAGTGTTAGCGGGGGGGATACGCAGTATTTT
TRBD1	TRBJ1-1	few	TRBV5-1	CASSWTGVNTEAFF	TGCGCCAGCAGCTGGACAGGGGTGAACACTGAAGCTTTCTTT
TRBD1	TRBJ2-5	NA	TRBV7-6	CASSLDRAGRETQYF	TGTGCCAGCAGCTTGGACAGGGCTGGGAGAGAGACCCAGTACTTC
NA	TRBJ2-1	NA	TRBV29-1	CSVEGDPGAYNEQFF	TGCAGCGTTGAAGGGGACCCCGGGGCCTACAATGAGCAGTTCTTC
TRBD2	TRBJ2-3	few	TRBV30	CAWSVKAGGPMGTDTQYF	TGTGCCTGGAGTGTAAAAGCGGGGGGGCCTATGGGTACAGATACGCAGTATTTT
NA	TRBJ1-1	NA	TRBV5-6	CASSSTVGNTEAFF	TGTGCCAGCAGCTCCACCGTAGGGAACACTGAAGCTTTCTTT
NA	TRBJ2-4	NA	TRBV5-6	CASSLTGQRNIQYF	TGTGCCAGCAGCTTGACAGGTCAGAGGAACATTCAGTACTTC
NA	TRBJ2-4	NA	TRBV30	CAWSPGVKNIQYF	TGTGCCTGGAGTCCGGGAGTTAAAAACATTCAGTACTTC
TRBD1	TRBJ2-7	few	TRBV5-1	CASSWGGQGGYEQYF	TGCGCCAGCAGCTGGGGCGGACAGGGGGGTTACGAGCAGTACTTC
TRBD1	TRBJ1-1	NA	TRBV7-2	CASSVGQGDTEAFF	TGTGCCAGCAGCGTGGGACAGGGGGACACTGAAGCTTTCTTT
NA	TRBJ2-5	NA	TRBV7-3	CASSHQGNQETQYF	TGTGCCAGCAGCCATCAGGGAAACCAAGAGACCCAGTACTTC
NA	TRBJ1-2	NA	TRBV15	CATSRDGRERGYGYTF	TGTGCCACCAGCAGAGATGGGAGGGAAAGGGGTTATGGCTACACCTTC
TRBD2	TRBJ2-5	NA	TRBV4-1	CASSLIGLAVETQYF	TGCGCCAGCAGCCTTATAGGACTAGCGGTAGAGACCCAGTACTTC
NA	TRBJ1-1	NA	TRBV5-1	CASSLDVTLNTEAFF	TGCGCCAGCAGCTTGGACGTCACTTTGAACACTGAAGCTTTCTTT
NA	TRBJ2-2	few	TRBV7-9	CASTISGVGELFF	TGTGCCAGCACCATATCCGGGGTCGGGGAGCTGTTTTTT